The clone carrying this TCR beta chain was counted a few times. Its specificity is unknown. PCR employed 60 Vbeta and 13 Jbeta primers. Only in-frame clones appear in the TCRdb table, and some are missing; sequencing was by immunoSEQ multiplex PCR. The table records approximately 210,000 clones, over 80% of them present only once. The sample belongs to a study of cytomegalovirus exposure and HLA in healthy donors. Whole-study context: The early release's HLA-typed donors yielded 78 million or so unique TCRs. Among the approximately 400 donors who were genotyped, approximately 84% fell in the genetic ancestry cluster that is associated with self-reported Caucasian donors.

General study results and limits: Available immune exposure information was restricted to CMV serostatus only.

Trimming removed 10 bases at V and 0 bases at J, with 22 bases between. Germline lookup yields CDR1 LNHDA and CDR2 SQIVND (reference sequence). The CDR3 extends over 17 amino acids. The rearrangement uses TRBV19 and TRBJ1-5; D unresolved. The specimen sequenced was PBMCs. The TCR originated in a man aged 25 to 40 in good health and CMV-seronegative. In DNA form, the CDR3 reads TGTGCCACCATCGTGAGAACAGATAGAAATAGCAATCAGCCCCAGCATTTT. Translation: CATIVRTDRNSNQPQHF.